This T cell receptor beta chain is drawn from a study of blood T cell repertoires in COVID-19. The wider study: The United States, Italy and Spain provided the acute and convalescent COVID-19 samples. In each case, the material was cDNA or gDNA derived from T cells, B-cell-depleted T cells, or PBMCs.

How the authors handled the data: Amplification of reference gene primers was used by the study to estimate nucleated cell counts. Clones were read by immunoSEQ multiplex PCR, and TCRdb kept only the in-frame ones, dropping some. V and J calls and clone size follow that table, whereas D and trimming were derived from the DNA. This sample has more than 25,000 clones, with about 94% found just once. The length of the CDR3 is 12 residues. The ends were cut back, 6 bases at V and 6 bases at J, with 12 bases in the middle. Germline V gene sequence: CDR1 MNHNY, CDR2 SVGAGI (reference sequence). Sequencing was carried out using peripheral blood. This sequence joins TRBV6-6 and TRBJ2-7; D perhaps matches TRBD1 (5 bases). The source of this sequence is a human donor with active COVID-19. The donor label of this sample is uncertain. The CDR3 sequence: CASRGLRVEQYF. CDR3 sequence (DNA): TGTGCCAGCAGGGGGCTTCGAGTCGAGCAGTACTTC.